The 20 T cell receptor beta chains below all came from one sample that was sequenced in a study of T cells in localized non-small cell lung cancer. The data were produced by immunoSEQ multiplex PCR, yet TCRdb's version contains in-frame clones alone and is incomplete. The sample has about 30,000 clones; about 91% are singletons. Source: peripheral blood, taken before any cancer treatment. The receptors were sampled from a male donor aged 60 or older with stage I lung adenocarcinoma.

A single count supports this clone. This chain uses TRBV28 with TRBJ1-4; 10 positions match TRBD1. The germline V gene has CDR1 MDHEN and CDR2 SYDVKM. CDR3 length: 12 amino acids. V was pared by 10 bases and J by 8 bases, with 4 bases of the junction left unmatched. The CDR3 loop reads CAIGQGGEKLFF. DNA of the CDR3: TGTGCCATTGGACAGGGGGGCGAAAAACTGTTTTTT.

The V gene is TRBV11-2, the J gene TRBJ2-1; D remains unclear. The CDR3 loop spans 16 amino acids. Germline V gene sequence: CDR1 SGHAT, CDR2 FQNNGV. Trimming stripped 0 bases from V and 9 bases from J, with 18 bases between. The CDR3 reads CASSLDFSQRRPEQFF. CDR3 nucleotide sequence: TGTGCCAGCAGCTTAGATTTTAGTCAGCGACGTCCTGAGCAGTTCTTC.

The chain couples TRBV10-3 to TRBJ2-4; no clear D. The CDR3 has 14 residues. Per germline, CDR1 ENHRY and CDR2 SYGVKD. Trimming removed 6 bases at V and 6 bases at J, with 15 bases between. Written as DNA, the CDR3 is TGTGCCATCAGCCTGACCGGATTGGGAAACATTCAGTACTTC. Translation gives CAISLTGLGNIQYF.

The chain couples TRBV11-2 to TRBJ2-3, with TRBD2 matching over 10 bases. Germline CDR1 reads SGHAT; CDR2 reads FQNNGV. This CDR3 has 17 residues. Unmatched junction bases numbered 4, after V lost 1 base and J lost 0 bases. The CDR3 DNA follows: TGTGCCAGCAGCTTAGGATTACTAGCGGGGAGCACAGATACGCAGTATTTT. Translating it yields CASSLGLLAGSTDTQYF.

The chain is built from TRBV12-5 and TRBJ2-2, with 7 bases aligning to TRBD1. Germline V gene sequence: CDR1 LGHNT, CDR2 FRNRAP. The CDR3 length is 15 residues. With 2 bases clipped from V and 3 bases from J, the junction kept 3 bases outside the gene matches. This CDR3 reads CASGLTTGYTGELFF. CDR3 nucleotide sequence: TGTGCTAGTGGTTTGACGACAGGGTACACCGGGGAGCTGTTTTTT.

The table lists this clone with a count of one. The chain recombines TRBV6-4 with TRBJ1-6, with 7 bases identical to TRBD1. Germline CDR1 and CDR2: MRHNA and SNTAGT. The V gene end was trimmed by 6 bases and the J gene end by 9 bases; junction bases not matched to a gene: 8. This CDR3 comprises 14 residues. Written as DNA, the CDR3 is TGTGCCAGCAGCCCCGGACAGGACGGTTCACCCCTCCACTTT. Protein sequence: CASSPGQDGSPLHF.

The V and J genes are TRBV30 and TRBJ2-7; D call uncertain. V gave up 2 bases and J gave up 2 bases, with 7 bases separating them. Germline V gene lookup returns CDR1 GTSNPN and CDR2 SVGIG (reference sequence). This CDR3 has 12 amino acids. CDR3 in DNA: TGTGCCTGGAGTCCTCAGCCCTACGAGCAGTACTTC. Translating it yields CAWSPQPYEQYF.

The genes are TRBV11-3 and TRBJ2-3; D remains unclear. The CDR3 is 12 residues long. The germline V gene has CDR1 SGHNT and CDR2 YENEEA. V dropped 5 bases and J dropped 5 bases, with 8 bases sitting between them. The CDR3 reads CASSLSRDTQYF. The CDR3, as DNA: TGTGCCAGCAGCCTCTCAAGAGATACGCAGTATTTT.

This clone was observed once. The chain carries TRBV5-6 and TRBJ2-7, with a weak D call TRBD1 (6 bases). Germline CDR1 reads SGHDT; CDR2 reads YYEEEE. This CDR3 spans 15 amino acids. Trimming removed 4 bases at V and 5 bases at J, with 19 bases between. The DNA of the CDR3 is TGTGCCAGCAGCCGCACCTGGACAGCGTGGGACGAGCAGTACTTC. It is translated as CASSRTWTAWDEQYF.

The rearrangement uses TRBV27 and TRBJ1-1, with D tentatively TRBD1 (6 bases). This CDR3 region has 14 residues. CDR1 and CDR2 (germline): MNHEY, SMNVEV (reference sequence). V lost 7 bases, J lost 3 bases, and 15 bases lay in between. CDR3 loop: CASTTGGADTEAFF. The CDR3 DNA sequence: TGTGCCAGCACCACCGGGGGGGCGGACACTGAAGCTTTCTTT.

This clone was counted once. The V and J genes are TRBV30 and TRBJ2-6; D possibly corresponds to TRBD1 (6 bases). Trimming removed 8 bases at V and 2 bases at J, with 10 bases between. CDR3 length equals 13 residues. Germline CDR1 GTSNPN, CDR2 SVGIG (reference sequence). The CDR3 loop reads CARKGAGANVLTF. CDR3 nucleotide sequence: TGTGCCCGGAAGGGGGCTGGGGCCAACGTCCTGACTTTC. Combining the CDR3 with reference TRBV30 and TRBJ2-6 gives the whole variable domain SQTIHQWPATLVQPVGSPLSLECTVEGTSNPNLYWYRQAAGRGLQLLFYSVGIGQISSEVPQNLSASRPQDRQFILSSKKLLLSDSGFYLCARKGAGANVLTFGAGSRLTVL.

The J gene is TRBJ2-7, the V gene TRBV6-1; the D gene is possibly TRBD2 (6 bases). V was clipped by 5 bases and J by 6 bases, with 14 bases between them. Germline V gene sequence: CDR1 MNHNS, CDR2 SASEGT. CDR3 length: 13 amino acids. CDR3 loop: CASSRTPAGEQYF. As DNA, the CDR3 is TGTGCCAGCAGTCGGACGCCAGCGGGCGAGCAGTACTTC.

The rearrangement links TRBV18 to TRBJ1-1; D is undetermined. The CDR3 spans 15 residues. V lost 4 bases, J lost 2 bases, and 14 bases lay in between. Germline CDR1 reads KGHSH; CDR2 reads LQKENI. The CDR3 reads CASSQNTGVNTEAFF. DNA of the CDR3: TGTGCCAGCTCACAAAATACCGGGGTTAACACTGAAGCTTTCTTT.

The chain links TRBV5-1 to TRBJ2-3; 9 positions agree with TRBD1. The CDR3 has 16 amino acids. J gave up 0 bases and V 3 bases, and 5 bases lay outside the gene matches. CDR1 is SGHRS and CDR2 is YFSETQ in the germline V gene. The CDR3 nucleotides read TGCGCCAGCAGCTCCGACGGGACAGGGAGCACAGATACGCAGTATTTT. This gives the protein CASSSDGTGSTDTQYF.

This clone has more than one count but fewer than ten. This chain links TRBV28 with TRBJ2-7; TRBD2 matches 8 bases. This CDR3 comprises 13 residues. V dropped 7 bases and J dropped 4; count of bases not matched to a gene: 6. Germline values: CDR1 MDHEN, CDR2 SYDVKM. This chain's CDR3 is CASTRPGGYEQYF. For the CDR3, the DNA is TGTGCCAGCACACGCCCGGGGGGGTACGAGCAGTACTTC. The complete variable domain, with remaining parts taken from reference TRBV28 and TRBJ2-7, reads DVKVTQSSRYLVKRTGEKVFLECVQDMDHENMFWYRQDPGLGLRLIYFSYDVKMKEKGDIPEGYSVSREKKERFSLILESASTNQTSMYLCASTRPGGYEQYFGPGTRLTVT.

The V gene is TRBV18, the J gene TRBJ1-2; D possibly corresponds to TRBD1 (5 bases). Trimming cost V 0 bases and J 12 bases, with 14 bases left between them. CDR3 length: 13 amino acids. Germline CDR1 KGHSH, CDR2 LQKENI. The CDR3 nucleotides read TGTGCCAGCTCACCACCGGTTGACAGTTCCCACACCTTC. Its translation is CASSPPVDSSHTF.

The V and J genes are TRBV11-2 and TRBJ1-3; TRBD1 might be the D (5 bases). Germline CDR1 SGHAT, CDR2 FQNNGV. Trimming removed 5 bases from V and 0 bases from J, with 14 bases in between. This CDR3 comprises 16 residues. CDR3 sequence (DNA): TGTGCCAGCAGCGGCACAGGTCTGAGCTCTGGAAACACCATATATTTT. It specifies CASSGTGLSSGNTIYF.

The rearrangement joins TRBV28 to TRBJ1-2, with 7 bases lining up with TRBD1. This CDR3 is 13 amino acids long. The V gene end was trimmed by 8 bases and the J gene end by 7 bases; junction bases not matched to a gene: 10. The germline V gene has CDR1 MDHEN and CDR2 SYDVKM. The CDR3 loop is CASYETGSGGYTF. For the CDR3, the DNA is TGTGCCAGCTACGAGACAGGGTCCGGTGGCTACACCTTC.

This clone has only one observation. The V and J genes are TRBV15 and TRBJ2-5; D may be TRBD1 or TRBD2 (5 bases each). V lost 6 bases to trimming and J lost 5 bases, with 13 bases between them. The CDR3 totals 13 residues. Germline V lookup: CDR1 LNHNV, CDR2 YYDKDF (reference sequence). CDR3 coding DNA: TGTGCCACCAGTCTAGGGACCTGGGAGACCCAGTACTTC. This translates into CATSLGTWETQYF.

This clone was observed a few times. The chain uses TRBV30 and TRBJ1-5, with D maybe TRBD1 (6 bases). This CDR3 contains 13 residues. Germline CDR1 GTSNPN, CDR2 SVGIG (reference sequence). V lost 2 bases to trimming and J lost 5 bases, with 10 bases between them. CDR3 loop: CAWSRTEHQPQHF. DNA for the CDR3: TGTGCCTGGAGTAGGACAGAGCATCAGCCCCAGCATTTT.